One T cell receptor (beta chain) is described in this entry. Which antigen it targets is not known. Per-base qualities were not stored, and no clone one base away is much larger. The CDR3 spans 15 residues, from the cysteine through the phenylalanine. The retained sequence is limited to the CDR3, 45 bases, with the frame set at the first base. Relative to germline, V is 0 bases shorter and J is 7 bases shorter, with 12 bases between their ends. CDR1 and CDR2, looked up from the germline V gene, are SGHVS and FNYEAQ. This record comes from a study of patients and donors after allogeneic stem cell transplantation (dated by TCRdb to the early 2020s). Libraries were prepared through RT-PCR. TCRdb shows the sequencer as NextSeq 550. The public reads were reprocessed in TCRdb via fastp at Q25 and MiXCR, keeping in-frame beta chains. Rows with one shared CDR3 protein collapse into an entry with the most common genes and DNA. This sample comprises roughly 940,000 distinct CDR3 sequences, approximately 18% of them detected only once. The ten largest clonotypes hold 5% to 7.5% of the sample.

The V and J genes are TRBV7-6 and TRBJ1-4, with a tentative D gene TRBD1 over 5 matching bases. The specimen was blood, either unsorted or a sorted T cell fraction (not recorded which). The sequence came from a human donor who was either an allogeneic HSCT recipient or a stem cell or donor lymphocyte infusion donor (not recorded which). It is not recorded whose cells these are; they may come from a transplant donor. DNA sequence: TGTGCCAGCAGCTTAGCGCCCCGACAGATTGAAAAACTGTTTTTT. Translated, it reads CASSLAPRQIEKLFF.